This TCR beta chain was captured in a study of cytomegalovirus exposure and HLA in healthy donors. Germline V gives CDR1 SGHRS, CDR2 YFSETQ. The ends were cut back, 6 bases at V and 3 bases at J, with 12 bases in the middle. This CDR3 has 14 residues. Study-level points and caveats: Among CMV-associated TCR beta chains, most appeared HLA-restricted in a later analysis. Later genetic work tied a missense DCLRE1C variant to beta-chain V and J trimming.

Worth noting for this clone: What it binds is unknown.

PCR used 60 Vbeta primers and 13 Jbeta primers. Sequencing was performed with immunoSEQ multiplex PCR; in TCRdb, only in-frame clones are kept and a portion is missing. The sample includes 130,000 or so clones, roughly 79% of them seen just once. The clonotype was recovered from a woman between 18 and 30 years old in good health and CMV-seronegative. Sequences were obtained from PBMCs. V and J are TRBV5-1 and TRBJ2-2; weak D call: TRBD2 (6 bases). This CDR3 is CASIEGGDTGELFF. DNA for the CDR3: TGCGCCAGCATTGAGGGAGGTGACACCGGGGAGCTGTTTTTT.